A single sample gave rise to the 6 T cell receptor beta chains below, sequenced in a study of blood T cell repertoires in COVID-19. Measured with immunoSEQ multiplex PCR; TCRdb has only the in-frame clones, and not every one. The sample holds about 85,000 clones, approximately 89% seen once. Sequencing was carried out using peripheral blood. The origin of the receptors is a man in his fifties or sixties with acute or convalescent COVID-19.

The gene calls are TRBV3-1 (or the pseudogene TRBV3-2) and TRBJ2-3, with D uncertain. CDR1 is LGHDT, CDR2 YNNKEL, per germline (reference sequence). The CDR3 loop spans 14 amino acids. V shed 0 bases and J shed 2 bases, with 6 bases lying between them. CDR3 residues: CASSQDHFTDTQYF. CDR3 coding DNA: TGTGCCAGCAGCCAAGACCACTTCACAGATACGCAGTATTTT.

This chain uses TRBV27 with TRBJ2-7; 9 bases are shared with TRBD2. CDR1 is MNHEY and CDR2 is SMNVEV in the germline V gene (reference sequence). The CDR3 has 14 amino acids. After removal of 6 bases from V and 2 bases from J, the junction contained 5 bases not matched to a gene. CDR3 protein: CASSPASGAYEQYF. The CDR3 DNA is TGTGCCAGCAGCCCTGCTAGCGGGGCCTACGAGCAGTACTTC.

The sample holds one count of this clone. The genes are TRBV7-2 and TRBJ1-6; D remains ambiguous. The CDR3 is 16 amino acids. Germline-derived CDR1 and CDR2 are SGHTA and FQGNSA. The ends were cut back, 3 bases at V and 9 bases at J, with 18 bases in the middle. The CDR3 reads CASSLRASRAGSPLHF. CDR3 DNA sequence: TGTGCCAGCAGCTTGAGGGCCTCGAGGGCGGGTTCACCCCTCCACTTT.

The rearrangement uses TRBV28 and TRBJ1-6; D not certain. The V and J ends lost 4 bases and 7 bases respectively, with 2 bases between them. Germline-derived CDR1 and CDR2 are MDHEN and SYDVKM. The CDR3 has 11 amino acids. The CDR3 region is CASSSNSPLHF. CDR3 bases: TGTGCCAGCAGTTCGAATTCACCCCTCCACTTT. Supplemented by reference TRBV28 and TRBJ1-6, the full variable domain reads DVKVTQSSRYLVKRTGEKVFLECVQDMDHENMFWYRQDPGLGLRLIYFSYDVKMKEKGDIPEGYSVSREKKERFSLILESASTNQTSMYLCASSSNSPLHFGNGTRLTVT.

The CDR3, as DNA: TGTGCCAGCAGCTTGGTTTCAGGGGCGGGCAACATTCAGTACTTC. Protein product: CASSLVSGAGNIQYF. This chain joins TRBV5-6 and TRBJ2-4, with TRBD1 as a possible D gene (6 bases). The CDR3 sequence is 15 residues long. V shed 0 bases and J shed 7 bases, with 14 bases lying between them. Germline CDR1 reads SGHDT; CDR2 reads YYEEEE.

The chain carries TRBV11-2 and TRBJ1-1; 8 positions match TRBD1. The V gene end was trimmed by 4 bases and the J gene end by 1 base; junction bases not matched to a gene: 2. Germline V gene lookup returns CDR1 SGHAT and CDR2 FQNNGV. This CDR3 contains 14 residues. This CDR3 reads CASSSQGANTEAFF. The CDR3 DNA sequence: TGTGCCAGCAGCTCTCAGGGGGCGAACACTGAAGCTTTCTTT.